This TCR beta chain was identified during a study of CD8+CD57+ T cells in acquired aplastic anemia. An expansion of CD8+CD57+ cells by flow cytometry had been shown in patients chosen for sequencing. Every patient presented with severe acquired aplastic anemia. V was clipped by 4 bases and J by 7 bases, with 14 bases between them. Per germline, CDR1 SGHTA and CDR2 FQGNSA. The CDR3 is 14 amino acids. Investigators profiled TCR beta VDJ and CDR3 from genomic DNA template. TCRdb independently ran MiXCR on the reads; one entry per CDR3 protein. The sample carries hundreds of thousands of distinct CDR3 sequences, under 65% recorded once. Study findings and constraints: It was found that more than 25 CD8+ CDR3 sequences were shared between patients and controls.

Points on this clonotype: Its antigen is undetermined.

The chain couples TRBV7-2 to TRBJ2-1, with a possible D match to TRBD2 (6 bases). The sequence was obtained from a human donor with aplastic anemia. The sample taken for sequencing was sorted CD4+, CD8+, or CD8+CD57+ T cells (not recorded which) from PBMCs. CDR3 nucleotide sequence: TGTGCCAGCAGCTCACCGGGCCGGGGGAATGAGCAGTTCTTC. It specifies CASSSPGRGNEQFF.